Shown below are 10 T cell receptor beta chains from a single sample sequenced in a study of identical twins. TCRdb re-called the 5' RACE reads through MiXCR, storing one row per CDR3 protein. Of over 200,000 distinct CDR3 sequences listed, 10% to 13% are singletons. Sequenced input: memory T cells sorted from blood. The receptors come from a man aged 50 to 60 in good health.

This clonotype was detected many times. The V call is TRBV5-1, the J call TRBJ2-1, with unresolved D. V lost 0 bases, J lost 8 bases, and 3 bases lay in between. Germline loops: CDR1 SGHRS, CDR2 YFSETQ. There are 11 residues in the CDR3. The CDR3: CASSLAYEQFF. The DNA for the CDR3 is TGCGCCAGCAGCTTGGCGTATGAGCAGTTCTTC.

Ten or more counts support this clonotype. The chain joins TRBV25-1 to TRBJ2-1, with TRBD2 matching over 7 bases. Germline V lookup: CDR1 MGHDK, CDR2 SYGVNS. The ends lost 3 bases at V and 5 bases at J; junction bases unmatched: 22. The CDR3 extends over 20 amino acids. CDR3 region: CASSDGRGLVGPVVDNEQFF. The CDR3 DNA reads as TGTGCCAGCAGTGATGGGCGGGGGTTAGTTGGTCCCGTTGTGGACAATGAGCAGTTCTTC.

Written as DNA, the CDR3 is TGTGCCAGCAGGGAGACAGGGAGAGGCTACGAGCAGTACTTC. It specifies CASRETGRGYEQYF. V gene TRBV6-1 combines with J gene TRBJ2-7; 7 bases map to TRBD1. Losses at the gene ends were 6 bases for V and 3 bases for J; bases not matched to a gene: 8. Germline V gene lookup returns CDR1 MNHNS and CDR2 SASEGT. There are 14 residues in the CDR3.

This clonotype came up many times. The rearrangement joins TRBV5-1 to TRBJ2-3; 15 nucleotides agree with TRBD2. The CDR3 covers 16 residues. Trimming at V came to 4 bases and at J to 3 bases, leaving 3 bases not matched to a gene. Germline V gene sequence: CDR1 SGHRS, CDR2 YFSETQ. The CDR3 loop is CASSTGLAGGTDTQYF. The DNA for the CDR3 is TGCGCCAGCAGCACGGGACTAGCGGGGGGAACAGATACGCAGTATTTT.

This clonotype was counted only a few times. The CDR3 here is CAWSRGASNYGYTF. CDR3 sequence (DNA): TGTGCCTGGAGTCGAGGGGCATCTAACTATGGCTACACCTTC. V is TRBV30 and J is TRBJ1-2, with a possible D match to TRBD1 (5 bases). Germline V gives CDR1 GTSNPN, CDR2 SVGIG (reference sequence). The CDR3 runs 14 residues. Trimming removed 2 bases at V and 0 bases at J, with 10 bases between.

This clonotype showed up many times. This chain joins TRBV20-1 and TRBJ2-4, with 9 bases lining up with TRBD2. This CDR3 is built from 15 residues. The germline gives CDR1 DFQATT, CDR2 SNEGSKA (reference sequence). The ends lost 0 bases at V and 6 bases at J; junction bases unmatched: 6. The CDR3 DNA follows: TGCAGTGCTAGAGATTTAGCGGGAGCGAGAAACATTCAGTACTTC. This codes for CSARDLAGARNIQYF.

The chain joins TRBV4-3 to TRBJ2-5, with TRBD1 matching 8 bases. J gave up 0 bases and V 1 base, and 1 base lay outside the gene matches. The CDR3 runs 15 residues. Germline V gene sequence: CDR1 LGHNA, CDR2 YSLEER. The DNA of the CDR3 is TGCGCCAGCAGCCAAGGACAGGGGAACCAAGAGACCCAGTACTTC. Protein product: CASSQGQGNQETQYF.

In this sample, this clonotype turned up a few times. The chain recombines TRBV29-1 with TRBJ2-7; TRBD2 aligns across 11 bases. J lost 2 bases, V lost 7 bases, and 7 bases had no gene match. Germline CDR1 reads SQVTM; CDR2 reads ANQGSEA. The CDR3 is 14 residues long. The CDR3: CSAEGTSGTYEQYF. Written as DNA, the CDR3 is TGCAGCGCCGAGGGGACTAGCGGAACCTACGAGCAGTACTTC.

V gene TRBV12-3 or TRBV12-4 combines with J gene TRBJ2-7, with 9 positions matching TRBD2. Trimming cost V 1 base and J 2 bases; bases outside gene matches: 3. The CDR3 totals 15 residues. The CDR3 region is CASSLVAGGPYEQYF. The CDR3 DNA is TGTGCCAGCAGTTTAGTGGCGGGAGGGCCCTACGAGCAGTACTTC.

Ten or more counts support this clonotype. The chain joins TRBV15 to TRBJ2-5, with D perhaps matching TRBD2 (6 bases). Germline CDR1 reads LNHNV; CDR2 reads YYDKDF (reference sequence). This CDR3 contains 15 residues. Trimming removed 1 base from V and 4 bases from J, with 13 bases in between. The CDR3 nucleotides read TGTGCCACCAGCAGAGCCGCGGGATTGGCAGAGACCCAGTACTTC. As protein: CATSRAAGLAETQYF.